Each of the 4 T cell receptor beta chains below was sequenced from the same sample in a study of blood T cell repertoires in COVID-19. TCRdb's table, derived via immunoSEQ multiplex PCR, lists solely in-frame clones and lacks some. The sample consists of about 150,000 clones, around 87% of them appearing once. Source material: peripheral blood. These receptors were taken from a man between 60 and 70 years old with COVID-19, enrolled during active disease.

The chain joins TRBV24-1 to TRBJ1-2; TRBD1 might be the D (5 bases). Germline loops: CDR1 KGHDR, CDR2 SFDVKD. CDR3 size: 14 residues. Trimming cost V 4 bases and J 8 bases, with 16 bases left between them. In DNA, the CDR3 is TGTGCCACCAGTGACCCGGGACTGACCGCAGGCTACACCTTC. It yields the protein CATSDPGLTAGYTF.

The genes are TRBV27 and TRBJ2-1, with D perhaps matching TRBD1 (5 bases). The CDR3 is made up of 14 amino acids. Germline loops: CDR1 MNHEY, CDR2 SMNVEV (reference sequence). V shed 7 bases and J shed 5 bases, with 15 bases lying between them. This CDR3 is CASILSGSHNEQFF. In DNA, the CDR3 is TGTGCCAGCATCCTCTCAGGGTCCCACAATGAGCAGTTCTTC.

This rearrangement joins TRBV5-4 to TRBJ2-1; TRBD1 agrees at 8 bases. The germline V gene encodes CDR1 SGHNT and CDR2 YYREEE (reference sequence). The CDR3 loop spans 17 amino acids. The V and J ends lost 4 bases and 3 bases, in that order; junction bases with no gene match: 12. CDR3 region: CASSLHVGTGNYNEQFF. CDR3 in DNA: TGTGCCAGCAGCCTTCATGTCGGGACAGGCAACTACAATGAGCAGTTCTTC.

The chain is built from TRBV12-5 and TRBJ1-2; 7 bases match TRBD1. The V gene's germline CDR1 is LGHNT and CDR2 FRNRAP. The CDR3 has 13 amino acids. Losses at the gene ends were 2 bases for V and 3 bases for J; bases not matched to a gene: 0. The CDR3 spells CASGLTGDYGYTF. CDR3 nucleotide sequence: TGTGCTAGTGGTTTGACAGGGGACTATGGCTACACCTTC.